A single sample is the source of the 26 T cell receptor beta chains below, sequenced in a study of blood T cell repertoires in COVID-19. Clones were read by immunoSEQ multiplex PCR, and TCRdb kept only the in-frame ones, dropping some. The sample lists roughly 300,000 clones, 80% to 95% occurring once. The sequenced sample was peripheral blood. The receptors shown here come from a young woman with COVID-19, enrolled during active disease.

This clone was observed a handful of times. The chain carries TRBV5-4 and TRBJ2-1; TRBD2 agrees at 7 bases. The CDR3 runs to 15 residues. Losses at the gene ends were 5 bases for V and 0 bases for J; bases not matched to a gene: 5. CDR1 is SGHNT, CDR2 YYREEE, per germline (reference sequence). As DNA, the CDR3 is TGTGCCAGCAGTCGCACTAGCGACTCCTACAATGAGCAGTTCTTC. Amino acid sequence: CASSRTSDSYNEQFF. Supplemented by reference TRBV5-4 and TRBJ2-1, the full variable domain reads ETGVTQSPTHLIKTRGQQVTLRCSSQSGHNTVSWYQQALGQGPQFIFQYYREEENGRGNFPPRFSGLQFPNYSSELNVNALELDDSALYLCASSRTSDSYNEQFFGPGTRLTVL.

In this sample, this clone turned up once. The chain employs TRBV20-1 and TRBJ1-6; 7 bases agree with TRBD1. The CDR3 consists of 15 residues. Germline CDR1 is DFQATT and CDR2 is SNEGSKA (reference sequence). J was trimmed by 9 bases and V by 4 bases; bases with no gene match: 12. The CDR3 nucleotides are TGCAGTGCTACTGAGGAGACAGGGTGGAGTTCACCCCTCCACTTT. Translated, it gives CSATEETGWSSPLHF.

This sequence joins TRBV9 and TRBJ1-4; TRBD1 agrees at 7 bases. J was trimmed by 3 bases and V by 3 bases; bases with no gene match: 5. The CDR3 consists of 15 residues. Germline CDR1 SGDLS, CDR2 YYNGEE. The CDR3 nucleotides are TGTGCCAGCAGCGAGACCGGGACAGCTAATGAAAAACTGTTTTTT. Its translation: CASSETGTANEKLFF.

This sequence joins TRBV28 and TRBJ2-5; 12 nucleotides align to TRBD1. The CDR3 has 15 residues. Germline CDR1 is MDHEN and CDR2 is SYDVKM. V dropped 4 bases and J dropped 5; count of bases not matched to a gene: 5. The DNA for the CDR3 is TGTGCCAGCAGTTCGGGACAGGGGGCTTGGGAGACCCAGTACTTC. It is translated as CASSSGQGAWETQYF. The entire variable domain, with the rest obtained from reference TRBV28 and TRBJ2-5, is as follows: DVKVTQSSRYLVKRTGEKVFLECVQDMDHENMFWYRQDPGLGLRLIYFSYDVKMKEKGDIPEGYSVSREKKERFSLILESASTNQTSMYLCASSSGQGAWETQYFGPGTRLLVL.

The chain carries TRBV5-1 and TRBJ2-7; D might be TRBD1 (5 bases). CDR1 SGHRS and CDR2 YFSETQ come from the germline V gene. The CDR3 contains 15 residues. Trimming took 1 base from V and 4 from J, leaving 15 bases between them. CDR3 region: CASSLRPRAGYEQYF. The CDR3 region has the DNA TGCGCCAGCAGCTTGCGTCCCAGGGCTGGTTACGAGCAGTACTTC.

The chain couples TRBV5-1 to TRBJ2-3, with 7 nucleotides matching TRBD1. Germline V gives CDR1 SGHRS, CDR2 YFSETQ. The CDR3 runs 14 residues. The trim removed 8 bases at V and 0 bases at J, leaving 6 bases unmatched. DNA for the CDR3: TGCGCCAGTACGGACAGGCGTAGCACAGATACGCAGTATTTT. This gives the protein CASTDRRSTDTQYF.

The genes are TRBV7-9 and TRBJ1-4; TRBD1 matches at 8 bases. V gave up 4 bases and J gave up 8 bases; unmatched junction bases: 9. The germline CDR1 and CDR2 sequences are SEHNR and FQNEAQ (reference sequence). The CDR3 contains 15 residues. The CDR3 DNA follows: TGTGCCAGCAGCTCTTTACCGACAGGGGCCGAAAAACTGTTTTTT. It is translated as CASSSLPTGAEKLFF.

The CDR3 DNA follows: TGTGCCAGCAGCCAAGATAGCCCGTTAGAAGCGCTTAACTATGGCTACACCTTC. Amino acid sequence: CASSQDSPLEALNYGYTF. This chain joins TRBV3-1 (or the pseudogene TRBV3-2) and TRBJ1-2; no clear D gene. Germline V CDR1 and CDR2: LGHDT, YNNKEL (reference sequence). The germline V and J ends were trimmed by 0 bases and 1 base, with 18 bases remaining between them. The CDR3 consists of 18 residues.

CDR3 loop: CASSEFQGPLYEQYF. CDR3 in DNA: TGTGCCAGCAGTGAATTTCAGGGGCCCTTATACGAGCAGTACTTC. This chain connects TRBV6-1 to TRBJ2-7, with a tentative D call TRBD1 (6 bases). In germline, CDR1 is MNHNS, CDR2 SASEGT. The CDR3 sequence is 15 residues long. V lost 2 bases and J 4 bases, leaving 15 bases between the germline ends.

J is TRBJ1-5 and V is TRBV19; D not resolved. This CDR3 has 17 amino acids. Germline CDR1 LNHDA, CDR2 SQIVND (reference sequence). Trimming shortened V by 2 bases and J by 2 bases, and 16 bases separated the two germline ends. CDR3 nucleotides: TGTGCCAGTAGTATACCTGTGGGAGGGAAGGGCAATCAGCCCCAGCATTTT. It specifies CASSIPVGGKGNQPQHF.

This clone was recorded many times. The gene calls are TRBV10-3 and TRBJ2-7, with 12 positions matching TRBD1. V shed 2 bases and J 6 bases; nucleotides not matched to a gene: 2. The CDR3 runs to 14 residues. Germline CDR1 ENHRY, CDR2 SYGVKD. DNA for the CDR3: TGTGCCATCAGTGAGGGGACAGGGGGCCCCGAGCAGTACTTC. This translates into CAISEGTGGPEQYF.

The rearrangement links TRBV7-8 to TRBJ2-4, with D perhaps TRBD1 (5 bases). Germline CDR1 reads SGHVS; CDR2 reads FQNEAQ. The CDR3 covers 15 residues. Trimming cost V 5 bases and J 1 base, with 12 bases left between them. The CDR3 loop reads CASSPDGAAKNIQYF. CDR3 sequence (DNA): TGTGCCAGCAGCCCCGATGGGGCGGCCAAAAACATTCAGTACTTC.

This clone was detected only once. This rearrangement joins TRBV14 to TRBJ2-6, with 7 bases that match TRBD1. The V gene's germline CDR1 is SGHDN and CDR2 FVKESK. Trimming at V came to 4 bases and at J to 0 bases, leaving 9 bases not matched to a gene. This CDR3 comprises 18 residues. The CDR3 nucleotides are TGTGCCAGCAGCCTACACAGGGGAATAGTCTCTGGGGCCAACGTCCTGACTTTC. It is translated as CASSLHRGIVSGANVLTF.

The sample holds one count of this clone. This chain links TRBV2 with TRBJ1-5, with TRBD1 identical over 11 bases. V was clipped by 6 bases and J by 6 bases; unmatched bases: 4. The germline CDR1 and CDR2 sequences are SNHLY and FYNNEI. This CDR3 is 14 amino acids long. The CDR3 loop is CASRGGTGGQPQHF. CDR3 coding DNA: TGTGCCAGCAGGGGAGGGACAGGGGGTCAGCCCCAGCATTTT. Variable domain in full (rest from reference TRBV2 and TRBJ1-5): EPEVTQTPSHQVTQMGQEVILRCVPISNHLYFYWYRQILGQKVEFLVSFYNNEISEKSEIFDDQFSVERPDGSNFTLKIRSTKLEDSAMYFCASRGGTGGQPQHFGDGTRLSIL.

The chain recombines TRBV9 with TRBJ1-2; D is unresolved. CDR1 is SGDLS, CDR2 YYNGEE, per germline. The CDR3 consists of 14 residues. V lost 4 bases and J 3 bases, leaving 13 bases between the germline ends. Here the CDR3 reads CASSRRTGDYGYTF. The CDR3 DNA reads as TGTGCCAGCAGCAGACGGACCGGGGACTATGGCTACACCTTC.

J is TRBJ1-3 and V is TRBV6-5; no clear D gene. V shed 6 bases and J shed 0 bases, with 6 bases lying between them. The CDR3 loop spans 13 amino acids. The germline gives CDR1 MNHEY, CDR2 SVGAGI. CDR3 protein: CASRESSGNTIYF. DNA of the CDR3: TGTGCCAGCAGGGAGAGCTCTGGAAACACCATATATTTT.

The chain employs TRBV3-1 (or the pseudogene TRBV3-2) and TRBJ2-3; 12 bases are shared with TRBD2. Germline CDR1 LGHDT, CDR2 YNNKEL (reference sequence). The V and J ends lost 1 base and 4 bases, in that order; junction bases with no gene match: 3. The CDR3 loop spans 16 amino acids. CDR3 coding DNA: TGTGCCAGCAGCCAAGCTAGCGGGAGGGTCGCAGATACGCAGTATTTT. Its translation is CASSQASGRVADTQYF.

The genes are TRBV7-8 and TRBJ1-2, with 7 bases aligning to TRBD1. Losses at the gene ends were 5 bases for V and 1 base for J; bases not matched to a gene: 13. Per the germline V gene, CDR1 is SGHVS and CDR2 is FQNEAQ. The CDR3 extends over 17 amino acids. The CDR3 protein is CASSSPGQRNLNYGYTF. The CDR3 nucleotides are TGTGCCAGCAGCAGTCCGGGACAGAGAAATCTTAACTATGGCTACACCTTC.

The chain uses TRBV7-3 and TRBJ2-1, with D hard to call. Trimming took off 1 base at V and 8 bases at J, with 15 bases between the two ends. Germline lookup yields CDR1 SGHTA and CDR2 FQGTGA. This CDR3 is 15 amino acids long. The CDR3 sequence is CASSLKSSFVDEQFF. CDR3 sequence (DNA): TGTGCCAGCAGCTTAAAATCTAGTTTCGTCGATGAGCAGTTCTTC.

The gene calls are TRBV10-1 and TRBJ2-1, with D possibly matching TRBD1 (5 bases). Germline CDR1 and CDR2: WNHNN and SYGVQD (reference sequence). Between the trimmed V and J ends, which lost 0 bases and 5 bases, there was a span of 11 bases. This CDR3 is 15 amino acids long. CDR3 nucleotides: TGCGCCAGCAGTGAGTCAGGCAGGGCCCACAATGAGCAGTTCTTC. It codes for CASSESGRAHNEQFF.

This chain links TRBV9 with TRBJ2-2; TRBD1 aligns across 9 bases. V shed 0 bases and J 6 bases; nucleotides not matched to a gene: 6. Germline CDR1 is SGDLS and CDR2 is YYNGEE. The CDR3 sequence is 16 residues long. In DNA, the CDR3 is TGTGCCAGCAGCGTAGTCGGGACAGGGTTTCCCGGGGAGCTGTTTTTT. This translates into CASSVVGTGFPGELFF.

Only one count was recorded for this clone. This rearrangement joins TRBV5-1 to TRBJ2-7; 9 bases map to TRBD1. Per the germline V gene, CDR1 is SGHRS and CDR2 is YFSETQ. There are 17 residues in the CDR3. J was trimmed by 4 bases and V by 1 base; bases with no gene match: 12. CDR3 residues: CASSLNTARDRAYEQYF. CDR3 nucleotides: TGCGCCAGCAGCTTGAATACTGCACGGGACAGGGCTTACGAGCAGTACTTC.

The table lists this clone with a count of one. CDR3 protein: CASSFPPVGQPQHF. CDR3 nucleotides: TGTGCCAGCAGTTTCCCCCCGGTCGGTCAGCCCCAGCATTTT. This chain uses TRBV28 with TRBJ1-5; D is unclear. The germline V gene encodes CDR1 MDHEN and CDR2 SYDVKM. V lost 3 bases, J lost 6 bases, and 12 bases lay in between. This CDR3 comprises 14 residues.

This clone was observed a single time. This sequence joins TRBV27 and TRBJ2-3; 14 bases are a match to TRBD2. The CDR3 loop spans 18 amino acids. Germline trimming cut 3 bases from V and 8 bases from J; bases unmatched to any gene: 13. The germline gives CDR1 MNHEY, CDR2 SMNVEV (reference sequence). The CDR3 DNA is TGTGCCAGCAGTTTCGCCCCGGGACTAGCGGGAGTGGTGGGTACGCAGTATTTT. This codes for CASSFAPGLAGVVGTQYF.

This clone was detected once. This rearrangement joins TRBV6-2 or TRBV6-3 to TRBJ2-3; 7 bases align to TRBD1. The CDR3 has 15 residues. CDR1 and CDR2 from the germline V gene are MNHEY and SVGEGT. V lost 6 bases, J lost 2 bases, and 8 bases stayed unmatched. CDR3 loop: CASSEGAANTDTQYF. The DNA for the CDR3 is TGTGCCAGCAGCGAGGGGGCCGCTAACACAGATACGCAGTATTTT.

The chain has TRBV11-3 and TRBJ2-1, with a weak D call TRBD2 (6 bases). The CDR3 sequence is 17 residues long. Germline values: CDR1 SGHNT, CDR2 YENEEA. V shed 4 bases and J shed 3 bases, with 19 bases lying between them. The CDR3 sequence is CASSSGFGTQNYNEQFF. The DNA for the CDR3 is TGTGCCAGCAGCTCGGGTTTCGGGACTCAGAACTACAATGAGCAGTTCTTC.